The 17 T cell receptor beta chains presented below share a single source sample, sequenced in a study of OX40 agonist ivuxolimab in advanced cancers. TCRdb's table, derived via immunoSEQ multiplex PCR, lists solely in-frame clones and lacks some. The table shows 60,000 to 75,000 clones, with 75% to 85% occurring only once. Sequencing used CD4+ or CD8+ T cells sorted from blood, obtained in a trial of the OX40 agonist ivuxolimab. The receptors derive from an adult with an advanced solid tumor such as melanoma, head and neck, liver or kidney cancer.

V is TRBV19 and J is TRBJ1-5; D unclear. Trimming left V 1 base short and J 3 bases short, with 4 bases between. CDR1 is LNHDA, CDR2 SQIVND, per germline (reference sequence). The CDR3 totals 13 residues. CDR3 sequence: CASSIVPNQPQHF. CDR3 sequence (DNA): TGTGCCAGTAGTATAGTTCCCAATCAGCCCCAGCATTTT.

The V and J genes are TRBV2 and TRBJ1-6; the D gene is possibly TRBD1 (6 bases). This CDR3 is built from 15 residues. Germline lookup yields CDR1 SNHLY and CDR2 FYNNEI. V was pared by 7 bases and J by 7 bases, with 17 bases between. CDR3 loop: CASTEEGVGNSPLHF. The CDR3 nucleotides read TGTGCCAGCACCGAGGAGGGGGTTGGAAATTCACCCCTCCACTTT.

This chain uses TRBV19 with TRBJ2-5, with 10 bases that match TRBD2. Germline CDR1 reads LNHDA; CDR2 reads SQIVND (reference sequence). V dropped 5 bases and J dropped 3; count of bases not matched to a gene: 3. The CDR3 runs 14 residues. The CDR3, as DNA: TGTGCCAGTAGTCTCGGACTAGCGGAAGAGACCCAGTACTTC. Translated, it gives CASSLGLAEETQYF. The variable domain in full, with the rest retrieved from reference TRBV19 and TRBJ2-5, is DGGITQSPKYLFRKEGQNVTLSCEQNLNHDAMYWYRQDPGQGLRLIYYSQIVNDFQKGDIAEGYSVSREKKESFPLTVTSAQKNPTAFYLCASSLGLAEETQYFGPGTRLLVL.

The rearrangement uses TRBV2 and TRBJ1-5, with a tentative D call TRBD1 (6 bases). The germline V and J ends were trimmed by 5 bases and 11 bases, with 16 bases remaining between them. The CDR3 sequence is 13 residues long. CDR1 and CDR2 (germline): SNHLY, FYNNEI. The CDR3, as DNA: TGTGCCAGCAGTCAAAAGGGGACAATGACCCAGCATTTT. This sequence encodes CASSQKGTMTQHF. The full variable domain, its missing parts supplied by reference TRBV2 and TRBJ1-5, is EPEVTQTPSHQVTQMGQEVILRCVPISNHLYFYWYRQILGQKVEFLVSFYNNEISEKSEIFDDQFSVERPDGSNFTLKIRSTKLEDSAMYFCASSQKGTMTQHFGDGTRLSIL.

This chain connects TRBV30 to TRBJ1-5, with D unresolved. The germline V and J ends were trimmed by 3 bases and 5 bases, with 14 bases remaining between them. Germline V gene sequence: CDR1 GTSNPN, CDR2 SVGIG (reference sequence). The CDR3 is made up of 14 amino acids. The CDR3 sequence: CAWSTGWSDQPQHF. Written as DNA, the CDR3 is TGTGCCTGGAGCACGGGGTGGTCGGATCAGCCCCAGCATTTT.

This clone is a singleton in its sample. The chain links TRBV12-5 to TRBJ1-5; 7 bases agree with TRBD1. There are 15 residues in the CDR3. Germline assignment: CDR1 LGHNT and CDR2 FRNRAP. Trimming took 7 bases from V and 1 from J; bases not matched to a gene: 7. The CDR3 nucleotides read TGTGCTAGTGCCTCGGGACAGACGAGCAATCAGCCCCAGCATTTT. Translating it yields CASASGQTSNQPQHF.

The rearrangement joins TRBV30 to TRBJ1-6, with D possibly TRBD1 on 5 matching bases. The CDR3 sequence is 13 residues long. Trimming removed 3 bases from V and 9 bases from J, with 12 bases in between. From germline, CDR1 is GTSNPN and CDR2 SVGIG (reference sequence). Here the CDR3 DNA reads TGTGCCTGGAGGCCCCGGACAACTTCACCCCTCCACTTT. It translates to CAWRPRTTSPLHF.

J is TRBJ2-3 and V is TRBV4-1; 9 bases line up with TRBD2. In germline, CDR1 is MGHRA, CDR2 YSYEKL. With V trimmed by 3 bases and J by 5 bases, 12 bases remained unmatched. The CDR3 consists of 17 residues. The CDR3 bases are TGCGCCAGCAGCCACCCAGCGGGGGGCCCCGCGAGAGATACGCAGTATTTT. Residues: CASSHPAGGPARDTQYF.

The rearrangement links TRBV5-1 to TRBJ1-4, with a weak D call TRBD1 (5 bases). This CDR3 spans 15 amino acids. Germline V gene sequence: CDR1 SGHRS, CDR2 YFSETQ. With 4 bases removed from V and 5 bases from J, the gap between germline ends came to 15 bases. The CDR3 DNA sequence: TGCGCCAGCAGCCCTAAGGGACGGAACAATGAAAAACTGTTTTTT. Translating it yields CASSPKGRNNEKLFF.

V is TRBV7-2 and J is TRBJ2-3; TRBD2 might be the D (6 bases). This CDR3 has 15 amino acids. In germline, CDR1 is SGHTA, CDR2 FQGNSA. Trimming cost V 5 bases and J 0 bases, with 12 bases left between them. The CDR3, as DNA: TGTGCCAGCAGCACCGACGGGGGAAGCACAGATACGCAGTATTTT. Translated: CASSTDGGSTDTQYF.

The rearrangement uses TRBV9 and TRBJ2-1; 7 nucleotides match TRBD2. The CDR3 contains 15 residues. CDR1 SGDLS and CDR2 YYNGEE come from the germline V gene. V gave up 0 bases and J gave up 5 bases; unmatched junction bases: 5. The CDR3 DNA reads as TGTGCCAGCAGCGTAGGGGCGGGGGACCACAATGAGCAGTTCTTC. Encoded protein: CASSVGAGDHNEQFF.

The rearrangement uses TRBV7-9 and TRBJ1-2; D is undetermined. The germline V and J ends were trimmed by 4 bases and 4 bases, with 13 bases remaining between them. This CDR3 contains 14 residues. Germline V lookup: CDR1 SEHNR, CDR2 FQNEAQ (reference sequence). The DNA of the CDR3 is TGTGCCAGCAGCTGGGCCATAGGGAGCTATGGCTACACCTTC. Translated, it gives CASSWAIGSYGYTF.

The rearrangement joins TRBV27 to TRBJ2-7; 10 nucleotides align to TRBD1. Germline lookup yields CDR1 MNHEY and CDR2 SMNVEV (reference sequence). V lost 1 base, J lost 2 bases, and 2 bases stayed unmatched. This CDR3 is 15 amino acids long. CDR3 residues: CASSLYGTGAYEQYF. The DNA of the CDR3 is TGTGCCAGCAGTTTATACGGGACAGGGGCCTACGAGCAGTACTTC.

This clone has a count of ten or more. The chain has TRBV5-4 and TRBJ1-2; a possible D gene is TRBD1 (5 bases). Trimming cost V 4 bases and J 6 bases, with 10 bases left between them. Germline CDR1 reads SGHNT; CDR2 reads YYREEE (reference sequence). The length of the CDR3 is 12 residues. CDR3 DNA sequence: TGTGCCAGCAGCACGGGACTGGATGGCTACACCTTC. As protein: CASSTGLDGYTF.

The J gene is TRBJ2-1, the V gene TRBV9; TRBD1 matches 10 bases. Looked up from germline, CDR1 is SGDLS and CDR2 is YYNGEE. The CDR3 runs to 16 residues. The V segment lost 1 base and the J segment 7 bases; nucleotides outside the gene matches: 8. DNA of the CDR3: TGTGCCAGCAGCGTAAGACTGACAGGGGGCTGGAATGAGCAGTTCTTC. Its protein is CASSVRLTGGWNEQFF.

This chain connects TRBV19 to TRBJ2-5; D may be TRBD1 (6 bases). This CDR3 spans 14 amino acids. Trimming took 4 bases from V and 5 from J, leaving 14 bases between them. The V gene's germline CDR1 is LNHDA and CDR2 SQIVND (reference sequence). CDR3 in DNA: TGTGCCAGTAGTACTAGACAGGTTCGCGAGACCCAGTACTTC. Its protein is CASSTRQVRETQYF.

The chain recombines TRBV11-2 with TRBJ2-7; TRBD2 matches 9 bases. V was pared by 5 bases and J by 1 base, with 6 bases of the junction left unmatched. CDR3 length: 15 residues. Germline assignment: CDR1 SGHAT and CDR2 FQNNGV. The CDR3 here is CASSPGTSWSYEQYF. In DNA, the CDR3 is TGTGCCAGCAGCCCAGGGACTAGCTGGTCCTACGAGCAGTACTTC.